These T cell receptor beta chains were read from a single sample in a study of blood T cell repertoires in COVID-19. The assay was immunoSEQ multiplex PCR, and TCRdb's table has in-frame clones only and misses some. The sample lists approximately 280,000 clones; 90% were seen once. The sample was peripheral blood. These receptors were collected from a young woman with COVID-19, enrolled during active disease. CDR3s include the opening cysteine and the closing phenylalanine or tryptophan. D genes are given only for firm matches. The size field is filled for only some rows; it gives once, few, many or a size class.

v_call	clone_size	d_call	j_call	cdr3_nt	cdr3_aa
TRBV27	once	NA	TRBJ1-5	TGTGCCAGCAGTTTATCGACAGCTCAGCCCCAGCATTTT	CASSLSTAQPQHF
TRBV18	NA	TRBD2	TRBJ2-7	TGTGCCAGCTCACCACGCCGCGTGCGGCGGGAGTCCTACGAGCAGTACTTC	CASSPRRVRRESYEQYF
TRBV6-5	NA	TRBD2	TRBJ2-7	TGTGCCAGCAGCACTGGGAGGGTCTACTCCTACGAGCAGTACTTC	CASSTGRVYSYEQYF
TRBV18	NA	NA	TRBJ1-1	TGTGCCAGCTCACTCCCCGGGGGGCTCATGAACACTGAAGCTTTCTTT	CASSLPGGLMNTEAFF
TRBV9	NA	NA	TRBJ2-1	TGTGCCAGCAGCGTAATCTCCAGTTACAATGAGCAGTTCTTC	CASSVISSYNEQFF
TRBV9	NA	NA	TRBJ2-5	TGTGCCAGCAGCGTAGATGGCGGGATACAAGAGACCCAGTACTTC	CASSVDGGIQETQYF
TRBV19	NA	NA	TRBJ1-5	TGTGCCAGTACGTGGGCCAATCAGCCCCAGCATTTT	CASTWANQPQHF
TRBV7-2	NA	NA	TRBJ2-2	TGTGCCAGCAGCTTAGCCGGCGGGAACACCGGGGAGCTGTTTTTT	CASSLAGGNTGELFF
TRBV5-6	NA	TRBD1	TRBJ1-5	TGTGCCAGCAGCTTGGCAGGGGGCGAGGGCAATCAGCCCCAGCATTTT	CASSLAGGEGNQPQHF
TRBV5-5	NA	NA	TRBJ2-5	TGTGCCAGCAGCCCAACTCACGCGGAGACCCAGTACTTC	CASSPTHAETQYF
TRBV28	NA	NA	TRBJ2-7	TGTGCCAGCAGTTCGGACATCGGGCAGTACTTC	CASSSDIGQYF
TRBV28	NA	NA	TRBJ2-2	TGTGCCAGCAGCCACGGACTGAACACCGGGGAGCTGTTTTTT	CASSHGLNTGELFF
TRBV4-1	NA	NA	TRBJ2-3	TGCGCCAGCAGCCAGGGGCCAGACACAGATACGCAGTATTTT	CASSQGPDTDTQYF
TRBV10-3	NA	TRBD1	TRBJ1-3	TGTGCCATCAGAAGAGACAGGGGCTCTGGAAACACCATATATTTT	CAIRRDRGSGNTIYF
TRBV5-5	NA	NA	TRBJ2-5	TGTGCCAGCAGCTCTACTAGCAGCCAAGAGACCCAGTACTTC	CASSSTSSQETQYF
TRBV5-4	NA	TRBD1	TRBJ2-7	TGTGCCAGCAGCTCTAGGGACAGCCACTACGAGCAGTACTTC	CASSSRDSHYEQYF
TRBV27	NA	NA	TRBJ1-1	TGTGCCAGCAGTTTGAGAGGGTTAAACACTGAAGCTTTCTTT	CASSLRGLNTEAFF
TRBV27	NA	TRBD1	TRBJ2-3	TGTGCCAGCAGTCATACGGACAGGGCAGATACGCAGTATTTT	CASSHTDRADTQYF
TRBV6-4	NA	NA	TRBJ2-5	TGTGCCAGCAGTGACCTAGAAGGGACCCAGTACTTC	CASSDLEGTQYF
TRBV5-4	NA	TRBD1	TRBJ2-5	TGTGCCAGCAGCACACGGGACAGGGGGCAAGAGACCCAGTACTTC	CASSTRDRGQETQYF
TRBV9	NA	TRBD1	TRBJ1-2	TGTGCCAGCAGCGTAGTAACGGAGGGGGCGCTTGACTATGGCTACACCTTC	CASSVVTEGALDYGYTF
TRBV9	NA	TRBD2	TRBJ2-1	TGTGCCAGCAGCGTAGACTTGGCGGGGGACAATGAGCAGTTCTTC	CASSVDLAGDNEQFF
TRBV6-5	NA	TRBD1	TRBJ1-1	TGTGCCAGCAGTAGACAGGGACTGACTGAAGCTTTCTTT	CASSRQGLTEAFF
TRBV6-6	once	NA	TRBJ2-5	TGTGCCAGCAGTTACTCCCCCGCAGGGAACGGAGAGACCCAGTACTTC	CASSYSPAGNGETQYF
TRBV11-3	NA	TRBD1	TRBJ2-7	TGTGCCAGCAGCGACAGGGGAGACTCCTACGAGCAGTACTTC	CASSDRGDSYEQYF
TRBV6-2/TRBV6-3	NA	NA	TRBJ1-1	TGTGCCAGCAGTTACGCAGGCATGAACACTGAAGCTTTCTTT	CASSYAGMNTEAFF
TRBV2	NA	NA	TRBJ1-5	TGTGCCAGCAGAAGCCTCTTAGGATCCCCCAGCGGACCCCAGCATTTT	CASRSLLGSPSGPQHF
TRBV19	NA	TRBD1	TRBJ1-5	TGTGCCAGTAGACAGGGGGCTGGCAATCAGCCCCAGCATTTT	CASRQGAGNQPQHF